Below, one T cell receptor (beta chain) is given with its context. TCRdb keeps only in-frame clones here, not all; method: immunoSEQ multiplex PCR. This table has roughly 150,000 clones, approximately 84% appearing once. The J segment lost 5 bases and the V segment lost 11 bases, leaving 11 bases of the junction unmatched. Germline V gene lookup returns CDR1 ENHRY and CDR2 SYGVKD. The CDR3 spans 13 residues. This sample stems from a study of cytotoxic CD8 clonotypes in ibrutinib-treated CLL. About the research overall: After treatment lasting a median about 13 months, range 6 to 36, response samples were collected.

The V gene is TRBV10-3, the J gene TRBJ2-7; the match to TRBD2 covers 8 bases. Source: PBMCs, taken after 24 months of ibrutinib treatment. The receptor's source is a human donor with chronic lymphocytic leukemia. The CDR3 loop reads CAVKEREYDEQYF. Written as DNA, the CDR3 is TGTGCCGTCAAAGAGCGGGAGTATGACGAGCAGTACTTC.